This T cell receptor beta chain stems from a study of blood T cell repertoires in COVID-19. From germline, CDR1 is MDHEN and CDR2 SYDVKM. There are 16 residues in the CDR3. Between the trimmed V and J ends, which lost 3 bases and 6 bases, there was a span of 17 bases. Clones were read by immunoSEQ multiplex PCR, and TCRdb kept only the in-frame ones, dropping some. This table has roughly 410,000 clones, 70% to 90% appearing once. The sequence came from a woman aged 60-70 years with COVID-19, enrolled during active disease. The sample taken for sequencing was peripheral blood. The rearrangement links TRBV28 to TRBJ2-2, with a tentative D call TRBD2 (6 bases). The CDR3 reads CASSFSRGGFPGELFF. In nucleotides, the CDR3 is TGTGCCAGCAGTTTTAGTAGGGGAGGATTCCCCGGGGAGCTGTTTTTT.